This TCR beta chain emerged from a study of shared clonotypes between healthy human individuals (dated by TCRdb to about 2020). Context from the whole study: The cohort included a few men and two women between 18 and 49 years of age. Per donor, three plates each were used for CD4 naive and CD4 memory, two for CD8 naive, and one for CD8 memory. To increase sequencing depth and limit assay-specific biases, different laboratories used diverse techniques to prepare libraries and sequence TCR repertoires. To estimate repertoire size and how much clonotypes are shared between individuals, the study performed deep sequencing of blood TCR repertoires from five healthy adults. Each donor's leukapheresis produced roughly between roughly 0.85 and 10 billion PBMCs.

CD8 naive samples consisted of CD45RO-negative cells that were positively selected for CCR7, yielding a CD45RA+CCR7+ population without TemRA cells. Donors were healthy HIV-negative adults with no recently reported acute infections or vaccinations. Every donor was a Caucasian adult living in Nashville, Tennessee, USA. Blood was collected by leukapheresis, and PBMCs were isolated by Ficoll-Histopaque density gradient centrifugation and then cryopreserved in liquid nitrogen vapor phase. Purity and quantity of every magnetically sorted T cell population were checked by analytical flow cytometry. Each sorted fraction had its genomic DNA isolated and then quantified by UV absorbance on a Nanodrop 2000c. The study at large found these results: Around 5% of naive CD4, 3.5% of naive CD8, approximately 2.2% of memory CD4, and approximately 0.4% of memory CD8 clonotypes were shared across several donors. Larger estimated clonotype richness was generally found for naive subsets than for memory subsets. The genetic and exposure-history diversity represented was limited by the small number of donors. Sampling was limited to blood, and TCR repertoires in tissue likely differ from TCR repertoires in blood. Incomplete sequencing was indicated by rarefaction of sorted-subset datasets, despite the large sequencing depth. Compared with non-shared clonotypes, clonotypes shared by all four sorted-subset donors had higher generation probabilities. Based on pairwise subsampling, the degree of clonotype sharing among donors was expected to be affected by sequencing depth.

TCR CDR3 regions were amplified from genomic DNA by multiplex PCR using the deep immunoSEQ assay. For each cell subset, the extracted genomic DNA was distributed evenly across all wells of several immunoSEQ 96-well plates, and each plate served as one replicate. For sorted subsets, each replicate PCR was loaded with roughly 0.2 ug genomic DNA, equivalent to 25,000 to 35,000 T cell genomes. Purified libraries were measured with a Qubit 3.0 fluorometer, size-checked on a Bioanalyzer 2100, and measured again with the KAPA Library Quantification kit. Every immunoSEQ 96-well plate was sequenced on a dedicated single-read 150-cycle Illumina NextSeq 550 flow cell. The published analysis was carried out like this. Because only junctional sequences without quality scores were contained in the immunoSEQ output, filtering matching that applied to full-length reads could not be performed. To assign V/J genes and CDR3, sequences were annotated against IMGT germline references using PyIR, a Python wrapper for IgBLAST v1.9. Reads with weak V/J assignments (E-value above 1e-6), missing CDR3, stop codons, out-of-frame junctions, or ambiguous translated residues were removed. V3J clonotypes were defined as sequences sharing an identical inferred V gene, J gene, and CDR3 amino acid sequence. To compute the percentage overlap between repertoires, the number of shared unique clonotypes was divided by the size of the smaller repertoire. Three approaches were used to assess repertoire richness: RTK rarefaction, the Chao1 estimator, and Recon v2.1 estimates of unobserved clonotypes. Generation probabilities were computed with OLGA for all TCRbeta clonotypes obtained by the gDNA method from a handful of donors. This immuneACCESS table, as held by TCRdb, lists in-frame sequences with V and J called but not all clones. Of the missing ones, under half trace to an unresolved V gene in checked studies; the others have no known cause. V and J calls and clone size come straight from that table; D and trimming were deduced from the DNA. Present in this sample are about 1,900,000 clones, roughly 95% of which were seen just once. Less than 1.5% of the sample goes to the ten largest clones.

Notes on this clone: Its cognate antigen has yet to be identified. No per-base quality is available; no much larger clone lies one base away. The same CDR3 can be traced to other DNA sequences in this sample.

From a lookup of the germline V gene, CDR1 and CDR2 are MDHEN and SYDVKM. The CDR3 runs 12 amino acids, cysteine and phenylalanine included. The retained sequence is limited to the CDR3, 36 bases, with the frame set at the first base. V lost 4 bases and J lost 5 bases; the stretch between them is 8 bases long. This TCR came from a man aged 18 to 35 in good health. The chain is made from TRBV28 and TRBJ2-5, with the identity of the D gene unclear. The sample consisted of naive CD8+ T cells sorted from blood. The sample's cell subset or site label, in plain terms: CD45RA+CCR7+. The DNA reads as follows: TGTGCCAGCAGTTCAGTAGGTGAGACCCAGTACTTC. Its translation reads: CASSSVGETQYF.